A few counts support the clone carrying this TCR beta chain. Its antigen is currently unknown. The sample originates from a study of T-cell memory formation after mild COVID-19. The V and J ends lost 4 bases and 6 bases respectively, with 4 bases between them. The CDR3 consists of 10 residues. Germline V gene data show CDR1 as SQVTM and CDR2 as ANQGSEA. TCRdb reprocessed the 5' RACE reads with MiXCR, giving one entry per CDR3 protein. The sample includes under 400,000 distinct CDR3 sequences, 25% to 30% of them seen just once. Study observations and caveats: Confirmation of SARS-CoV-2 specificity was lacking for second-wave clones peaking day 37. CD4/CD8 balance characterized clones contracting day 15 to 85, and CD4+ skew characterized later expanders. Researchers found some responding clones in pre-infection memory, a sign that cross-reactive memory joined. Among CD4+ contracting clones, most were CM and EM, and CD8+ ones EMRA.

This receptor was identified in an adult woman who had mild COVID-19 (a few samples of this study predate the infection). Cell type and time point are not known. The sequencing input was PBMCs or a T cell subset sorted from them (not recorded which). V usage is TRBV29-1 and J usage is TRBJ2-1; D remains ambiguous. CDR3 residues: CSVAGNEQFF. The DNA of the CDR3 is TGCAGCGTTGCCGGCAATGAGCAGTTCTTC.